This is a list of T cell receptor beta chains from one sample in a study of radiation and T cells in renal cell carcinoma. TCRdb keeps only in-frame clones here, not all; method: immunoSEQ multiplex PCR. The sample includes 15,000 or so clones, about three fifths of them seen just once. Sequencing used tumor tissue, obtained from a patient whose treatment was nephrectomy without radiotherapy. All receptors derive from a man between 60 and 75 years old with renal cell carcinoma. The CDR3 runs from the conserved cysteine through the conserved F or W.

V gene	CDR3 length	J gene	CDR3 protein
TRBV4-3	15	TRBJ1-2	CASSQDPQVGYGYTF
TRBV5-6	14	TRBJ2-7	CASSRDRISYEQYF
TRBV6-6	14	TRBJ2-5	CASSSGTGRETQYF
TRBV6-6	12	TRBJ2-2	CASTAGPGELFF
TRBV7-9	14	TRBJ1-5	CASSVGGGGQPQHF
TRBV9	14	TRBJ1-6	CASSTWTKGTPLHF
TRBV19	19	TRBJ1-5	CASRGPGQGATYSNQPQHF
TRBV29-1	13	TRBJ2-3	CSVPAGATDTQYF
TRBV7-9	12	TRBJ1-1	CASSLLNTEAFF
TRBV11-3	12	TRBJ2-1	CASSLAVGEQFF
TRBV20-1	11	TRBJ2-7	CSAPYGYEQYF
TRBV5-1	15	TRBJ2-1	CASSFTSGTYNEQFF
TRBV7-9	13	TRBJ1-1	CASRVEEGTEAFF
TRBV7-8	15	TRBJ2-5	CASSNSGTSQETQYF
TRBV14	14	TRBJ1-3	CASSRWGWENTIYF
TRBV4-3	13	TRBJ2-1	CASSSYGGGEQFF
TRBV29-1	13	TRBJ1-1	CSVDMTGNTEAFF
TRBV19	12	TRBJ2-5	CASSIDGETQYF
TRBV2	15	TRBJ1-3	CASGESGAGGNTIYF
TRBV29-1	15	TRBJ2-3	CSASGVAGRTDTQYF
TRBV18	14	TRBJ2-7	CASSPELASYEQYF